This T cell receptor (beta chain) derives from a study of blood T cell repertoires in COVID-19. Seattle researchers signed up patients amid active infection and tracked them longitudinally. Generated by immunoSEQ multiplex PCR, the TCRdb table keeps only in-frame clones and is missing some. The profile covers approximately 230,000 clones, with 88% appearing a single time and roughly 6.8% taken by the ten largest. CDR1 and CDR2 (germline): MDHEN, SYDVKM. The germline V and J ends were trimmed by 7 bases and 4 bases, with 10 bases remaining between them. The CDR3 spans 13 residues. Sequencing was done on a sample of peripheral blood. This receptor was identified in a woman aged 30 to 39 with COVID-19, enrolled during active disease. This chain links TRBV28 with TRBJ1-4, with D possibly TRBD1 on 5 matching bases. CDR3 nucleotide sequence: TGTGCCAGCACGGGGGACTTTAATGAAAAACTGTTTTTT. This gives the protein CASTGDFNEKLFF.